The clone carrying this T cell receptor (beta chain) was counted a few times. Its antigen is as yet unknown. This sample was taken from a study of T cells after yellow fever vaccination. CDR1 and CDR2 (germline): SQVTM, ANQGSEA. The CDR3 totals 14 residues. The trim removed 7 bases at V and 3 bases at J, leaving 5 bases unmatched. In TCRdb, the 5' RACE reads were re-called with MiXCR into one record per CDR3 protein. This sample has fewer than 350,000 distinct CDR3 sequences, with 3.5% to 4.5% found just once. Findings and limits, study-wide: A secondary response was less intense yet reached its peak sooner, at day 5 versus 15. A large majority of primary-vaccination clones showed up again after the booster (roughly 96% CD4, almost 90% CD8).

Here the sequenced sample was PBMCs, taken 15 days after the yellow fever booster vaccination. The sequence came from a man younger than 35 who received the YFV17D yellow fever vaccine. The chain recombines TRBV29-1 with TRBJ2-2; 10 bases fit TRBD1. The CDR3 coding sequence is TGCAGCGCAAGACAGGGGGCGGACACCGGGGAGCTGTTTTTT. Amino acid sequence: CSARQGADTGELFF.